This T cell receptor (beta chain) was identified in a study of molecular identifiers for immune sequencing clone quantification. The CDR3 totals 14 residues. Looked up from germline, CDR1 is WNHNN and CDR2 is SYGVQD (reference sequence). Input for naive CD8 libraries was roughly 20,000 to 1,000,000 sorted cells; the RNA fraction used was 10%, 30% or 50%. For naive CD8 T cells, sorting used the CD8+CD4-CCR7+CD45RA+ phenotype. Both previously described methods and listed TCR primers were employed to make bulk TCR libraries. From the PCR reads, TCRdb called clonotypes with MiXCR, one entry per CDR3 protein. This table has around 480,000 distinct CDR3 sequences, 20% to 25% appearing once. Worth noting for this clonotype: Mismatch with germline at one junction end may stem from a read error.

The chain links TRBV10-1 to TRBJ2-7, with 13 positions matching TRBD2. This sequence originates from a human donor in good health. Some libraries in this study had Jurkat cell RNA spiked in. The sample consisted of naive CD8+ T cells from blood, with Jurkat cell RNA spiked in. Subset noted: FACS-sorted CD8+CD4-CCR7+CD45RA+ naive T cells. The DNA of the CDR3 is TGCGCCAGCAGTATGGGACTAGCGGGGTACGGGCAGTACTTC. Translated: CASSMGLAGYGQYF.